The 24 T cell receptor beta chains below come from one sample, sequenced in a study of chemoradiotherapy in HPV16-positive cancers. The assay was immunoSEQ multiplex PCR, and TCRdb's table has in-frame clones only and misses some. The table shows 30,000 to 45,000 clones, with about 80% occurring only once. The sample in question was blood, obtained from a patient who underwent chemoradiotherapy. These receptors all stem from a human donor with HPV-associated anogenital cancer.

The chain links TRBV28 to TRBJ1-5; D call uncertain. This CDR3 comprises 15 residues. The V gene's germline CDR1 is MDHEN and CDR2 SYDVKM. Trimming stripped 6 bases from V and 0 bases from J, with 12 bases between. The CDR3 loop is CASSLDVNSNQPQHF. The CDR3 nucleotides read TGTGCCAGCAGCCTCGACGTTAATAGCAATCAGCCCCAGCATTTT.

The chain carries TRBV14 and TRBJ2-5; 8 bases map to TRBD1. CDR1 is SGHDN and CDR2 is FVKESK in the germline V gene. There are 14 residues in the CDR3. The V segment lost 4 bases and the J segment 7 bases; nucleotides outside the gene matches: 8. CDR3 bases: TGTGCCAGCAGCCCCAGGACAGGGTCGGGGACCCAGTACTTC. Translation gives CASSPRTGSGTQYF.

This rearrangement joins TRBV7-3 to TRBJ1-1, with D unresolved. Trimming stripped 6 bases from V and 3 bases from J, with 11 bases between. Germline V CDR1 and CDR2: SGHTA, FQGTGA. The CDR3 totals 13 residues. CDR3 sequence reads: CASSPDHDTEAFF. The CDR3 DNA follows: TGTGCCAGCAGTCCTGACCACGACACTGAAGCTTTCTTT. The full variable domain, its missing parts supplied by reference TRBV7-3 and TRBJ1-1, is GAGVSQTPSNKVTEKGKYVELRCDPISGHTALYWYRQSLGQGPEFLIYFQGTGAADDSGLPNDRFFAVRPEGSVSTLKIQRTERGDSAVYLCASSPDHDTEAFFGQGTRLTVV.

The V and J genes are TRBV7-9 and TRBJ2-7; D is unclear. The V gene's germline CDR1 is SEHNR and CDR2 FQNEAQ (reference sequence). CDR3 length: 13 amino acids. The germline V and J ends were trimmed by 0 bases and 0 bases, with 3 bases remaining between them. Here the CDR3 reads CASSLAYSYEQYF. CDR3 nucleotide sequence: TGTGCCAGCAGCTTAGCTTACTCCTACGAGCAGTACTTC.

The chain has TRBV11-2 and TRBJ1-3; D remains unclear. Trimming removed 3 bases at V and 3 bases at J, with 0 bases between. Germline V lookup: CDR1 SGHAT, CDR2 FQNNGV. The CDR3 spans 11 residues. CDR3: CASSFGNTIYF. The DNA for the CDR3 is TGTGCCAGCAGCTTTGGAAACACCATATATTTT.

The chain links TRBV29-1 to TRBJ1-3, with D tentatively TRBD1 (5 bases). Germline assignment: CDR1 SQVTM and CDR2 ANQGSEA. Trimming removed 7 bases at V and 3 bases at J, with 16 bases between. This CDR3 has 14 residues. The CDR3 nucleotides are TGCAGCGCTGAGGACACGATGGATGGAAACACCATATATTTT. Its translation is CSAEDTMDGNTIYF.

This clone has more than one count but fewer than ten. V usage is TRBV7-2 and J usage is TRBJ2-7; D could derive from TRBD1 or TRBD2 (5 bases each). Between the trimmed V and J ends, which lost 1 base and 5 bases, there was a span of 15 bases. The CDR3 consists of 15 residues. CDR1 is SGHTA, CDR2 FQGNSA, per germline. Written as DNA, the CDR3 is TGTGCCAGCAGCTTAGATGGGGGTGTCCCCCACGAGCAGTACTTC. Translated: CASSLDGGVPHEQYF. Variable domain in full (rest from reference TRBV7-2 and TRBJ2-7): GAGVSQSPSNKVTEKGKDVELRCDPISGHTALYWYRQSLGQGLEFLIYFQGNSAPDKSGLPSDRFSAERTGGSVSTLTIQRTQQEDSAVYLCASSLDGGVPHEQYFGPGTRLTVT.

The chain is built from TRBV14 and TRBJ1-2, with 9 positions matching TRBD1. Germline CDR1 and CDR2: SGHDN and FVKESK. The CDR3 totals 14 residues. The V segment lost 4 bases and the J segment 6 bases; nucleotides outside the gene matches: 6. DNA of the CDR3: TGTGCCAGCAGCCTAATAACAGGGGGCAATGGCTACACCTTC. Amino acid sequence: CASSLITGGNGYTF.

The rearrangement uses TRBV7-2 and TRBJ1-1; tentative D call: TRBD1 (6 bases). CDR3 length: 16 amino acids. With 1 base removed from V and 0 bases from J, the gap between germline ends came to 12 bases. Germline V gene data show CDR1 as SGHTA and CDR2 as FQGNSA. The CDR3 reads CASSLGPGAMNTEAFF. The CDR3 nucleotides are TGTGCCAGCAGCTTAGGACCGGGGGCTATGAACACTGAAGCTTTCTTT.

J is TRBJ1-2 and V is TRBV5-5; no reliable D call. Trimming left V 6 bases short and J 7 bases short, with 13 bases between. The CDR3 runs to 12 residues. Germline CDR1 is SGHKS and CDR2 is YYEKEE (reference sequence). This CDR3 is CASTEGPRGYTF. The CDR3 nucleotides are TGTGCCAGCACTGAGGGCCCCCGTGGCTACACCTTC. The full variable domain, completed using reference TRBV5-5 and TRBJ1-2, is DAGVTQSPTHLIKTRGQQVTLRCSPISGHKSVSWYQQVLGQGPQFIFQYYEKEERGRGNFPDRFSARQFPNYSSELNVNALLLGDSALYLCASTEGPRGYTFGSGTRLTVV.

This clone was counted a few times. The chain recombines TRBV5-5 with TRBJ1-1, with D possibly being TRBD1 (5 bases). The CDR3 is 14 residues long. From germline, CDR1 is SGHKS and CDR2 YYEKEE (reference sequence). Trimming removed 2 bases from V and 0 bases from J, with 8 bases in between. The CDR3 nucleotides read TGTGCCAGCAGCTTTCGGGGACTGAACACTGAAGCTTTCTTT. It translates to CASSFRGLNTEAFF.

This chain joins TRBV6-5 and TRBJ2-1, with D uncertain. The V end was cut by 6 bases, the J end by 10 bases, with 16 bases between. CDR3 length: 13 amino acids. Germline values: CDR1 MNHEY, CDR2 SVGAGI. CDR3 DNA sequence: TGTGCCAGCAGCGCCCGTGTGCCGCCCGAGCAGTTCTTC. Translation: CASSARVPPEQFF.

This clone was detected once. The chain employs TRBV2 and TRBJ2-5; D is perhaps TRBD2 (5 bases). Trimming shortened V by 2 bases and J by 1 base, and 11 bases separated the two germline ends. The germline V gene has CDR1 SNHLY and CDR2 FYNNEI. This CDR3 is 15 amino acids long. The CDR3 sequence: CASSESPAVQETQYF. As DNA, the CDR3 is TGTGCCAGCAGTGAAAGCCCAGCGGTCCAAGAGACCCAGTACTTC.

The chain combines TRBV6-1 with TRBJ1-2, with unresolved D. This CDR3 is 15 amino acids long. The germline gives CDR1 MNHNS, CDR2 SASEGT. The ends were cut back, 0 bases at V and 2 bases at J, with 10 bases in the middle. As DNA, the CDR3 is TGTGCCAGCAGTGAAGCGAGGGTAGCGAACTATGGCTACACCTTC. Amino acids: CASSEARVANYGYTF.

The V and J genes are TRBV11-2 and TRBJ1-1, with D hard to call. The V and J ends lost 5 bases and 0 bases respectively, with 13 bases between them. CDR1 SGHAT and CDR2 FQNNGV come from the germline V gene. The CDR3 has 15 amino acids. The CDR3 coding sequence is TGTGCCAGCAGCCCCCGGACCCCTATGAACACTGAAGCTTTCTTT. Protein sequence: CASSPRTPMNTEAFF.

The V and J genes are TRBV6-1 and TRBJ2-7; D remains ambiguous. The CDR3 consists of 12 residues. Trimming cost V 7 bases and J 2 bases, with 9 bases left between them. CDR1 is MNHNS and CDR2 is SASEGT in the germline V gene. The CDR3: CASNPGPYEQYF. The CDR3 region has the DNA TGTGCCAGCAACCCTGGGCCCTACGAGCAGTACTTC.

The chain has TRBV7-2 and TRBJ2-3; either TRBD1 or TRBD2 may supply D (6 bases each). Trimming took 6 bases from V and 2 from J, leaving 21 bases between them. Per the germline V gene, CDR1 is SGHTA and CDR2 is FQGNSA. The CDR3 has 17 amino acids. The CDR3 nucleotides read TGTGCCAGCAGACGGGGGCCGGGGGTGTCGGTCACAGATACGCAGTATTTT. As protein: CASRRGPGVSVTDTQYF.

The gene calls are TRBV5-6 and TRBJ2-3; D might be TRBD1 (5 bases). Trimming pared 4 bases from V and 1 base from J, leaving 13 bases between. Germline-derived CDR1 and CDR2 are SGHDT and YYEEEE. CDR3 length equals 15 residues. The CDR3 DNA is TGTGCCAGCAGCCCCTCGGCCAGGGGCACAGATACGCAGTATTTT. Residues: CASSPSARGTDTQYF.

The V gene is TRBV29-1, the J gene TRBJ2-7, with 9 nucleotides matching TRBD1. V shed 5 bases, J shed 6 bases, and the junction held 11 bases outside the gene matches. CDR1 and CDR2 (germline): SQVTM, ANQGSEA. The CDR3 is 14 amino acids. In nucleotides, the CDR3 is TGCAGCGTTCAGGGGGACAGGGAAAATACCGAGCAGTACTTC. It is translated as CSVQGDRENTEQYF.

This sequence joins TRBV2 and TRBJ2-1; the D is unclear. Trimming removed 7 bases at V and 5 bases at J, with 12 bases between. CDR3 size: 13 residues. Germline V CDR1 and CDR2: SNHLY, FYNNEI. The CDR3 loop is CASTSNSDNEQFF. DNA of the CDR3: TGTGCCAGCACTAGTAACAGCGACAATGAGCAGTTCTTC.

V usage is TRBV29-1 and J usage is TRBJ1-1; 7 bases align to TRBD1. V shed 6 bases, J shed 0 bases, and the junction held 4 bases outside the gene matches. CDR1 and CDR2 from the germline V gene are SQVTM and ANQGSEA. CDR3 length: 13 residues. The CDR3 is CSVQGQMNTEAFF. CDR3 sequence (DNA): TGCAGCGTGCAGGGACAGATGAACACTGAAGCTTTCTTT.

The chain recombines TRBV7-3 with TRBJ2-3; no firm D call. The CDR3 runs 13 residues. The germline V gene has CDR1 SGHTA and CDR2 FQGTGA. V was trimmed by 1 base and J by 2 bases, leaving 4 bases between them. This CDR3 is CASSLSTTDTQYF. Written as DNA, the CDR3 is TGTGCCAGCAGCTTAAGTACCACAGATACGCAGTATTTT.

The chain has TRBV5-1 and TRBJ1-1; D might be TRBD1 (5 bases). Per germline, CDR1 SGHRS and CDR2 YFSETQ. This CDR3 is built from 14 residues. The V gene lost 6 bases and the J gene lost 1 base, with 13 bases spanning the gap. The CDR3 coding sequence is TGCGCCAGCACCCCGACAGTTACGAACACTGAAGCTTTCTTT. Protein: CASTPTVTNTEAFF.

This clone was observed a few times. CDR3 nucleotide sequence: TGTGCCAGCAGTTACGAGGGGGCAACGAATTCACCCCTCCACTTT. Translated: CASSYEGATNSPLHF. This rearrangement joins TRBV6-5 to TRBJ1-6, with 7 bases identical to TRBD1. In germline, CDR1 is MNHEY, CDR2 SVGAGI. The CDR3 extends over 15 amino acids. Unmatched junction bases numbered 5, after V lost 2 bases and J lost 7 bases.